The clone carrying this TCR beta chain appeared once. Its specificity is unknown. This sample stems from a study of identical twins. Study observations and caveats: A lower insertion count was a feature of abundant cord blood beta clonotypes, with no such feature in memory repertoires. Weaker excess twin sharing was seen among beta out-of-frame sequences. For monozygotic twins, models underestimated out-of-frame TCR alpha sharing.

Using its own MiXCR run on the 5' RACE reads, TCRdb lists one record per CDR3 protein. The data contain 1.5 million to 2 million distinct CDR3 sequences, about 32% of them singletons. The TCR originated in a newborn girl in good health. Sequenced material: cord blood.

CDR3 protein: CASSREVAANLCGYTF. The CDR3, as DNA: TGTGCCAGCAGTCGGGAGGTGGCGGCCAACCTATGTGGCTACACCTTC. J is TRBJ1-2 and V is TRBV3-1; D remains unclear. Looked up from germline, CDR1 is LGHDT and CDR2 is YNNKEL (reference sequence). The length of the CDR3 is 16 residues. V was shortened by 6 bases and J by 7 bases, with 24 bases between the two germline ends.